Listed here is a single T cell receptor beta chain. Checkpoint therapy with ipilimumab 1 mg/kg began 14 to 28 days after transplant. Trimming removed 3 bases at V and 3 bases at J, with 6 bases between. The CDR3 is made up of 13 amino acids. Per germline, CDR1 MNHNS and CDR2 SASEGT. This sample is drawn from a study of ipilimumab plus nivolumab after autologous stem cell transplantation. Libraries were prepared by immunoSEQ multiplex PCR; TCRdb keeps only in-frame clonotypes and omits some of them. The sample lists some 45,000 clones, about 88% occurring once. The sequence was obtained from a male donor with multiple myeloma. V gene TRBV6-1 combines with J gene TRBJ2-1; D call uncertain. The specimen comprised PBMCs, sampled in a trial of ipilimumab plus nivolumab as post-transplant consolidation. CDR3 residues: CASSENVYNEQFF. The DNA of the CDR3 is TGTGCCAGCAGTGAGAACGTCTACAATGAGCAGTTCTTC.